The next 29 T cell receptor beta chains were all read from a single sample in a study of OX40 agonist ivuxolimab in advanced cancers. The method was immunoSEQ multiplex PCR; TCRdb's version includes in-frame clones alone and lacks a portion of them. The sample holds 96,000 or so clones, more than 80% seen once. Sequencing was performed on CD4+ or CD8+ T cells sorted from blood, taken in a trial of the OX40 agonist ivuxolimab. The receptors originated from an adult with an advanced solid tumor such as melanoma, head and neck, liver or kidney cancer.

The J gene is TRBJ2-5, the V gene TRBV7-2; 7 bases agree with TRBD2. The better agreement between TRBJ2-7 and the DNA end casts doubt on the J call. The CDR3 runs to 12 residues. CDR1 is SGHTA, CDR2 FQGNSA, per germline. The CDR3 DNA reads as TGTGCCAGCAGCTTAACTAGCGTCGAGCAGTACTTC. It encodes CASSLTSVEQYF.

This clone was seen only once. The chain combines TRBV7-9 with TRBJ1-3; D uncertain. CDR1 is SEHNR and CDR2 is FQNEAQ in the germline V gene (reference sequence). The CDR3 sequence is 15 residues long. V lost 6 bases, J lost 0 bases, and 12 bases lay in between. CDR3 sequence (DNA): TGTGCCAGCAGGCCAGACGGAAACTCTGGAAACACCATATATTTT. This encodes CASRPDGNSGNTIYF.

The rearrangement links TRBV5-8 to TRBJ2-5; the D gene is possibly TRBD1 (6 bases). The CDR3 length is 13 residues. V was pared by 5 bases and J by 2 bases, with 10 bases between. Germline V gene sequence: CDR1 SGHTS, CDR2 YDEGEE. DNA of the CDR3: TGTGCCAGCAGACTTAGGGGGCAAGAGACCCAGTACTTC. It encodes CASRLRGQETQYF.

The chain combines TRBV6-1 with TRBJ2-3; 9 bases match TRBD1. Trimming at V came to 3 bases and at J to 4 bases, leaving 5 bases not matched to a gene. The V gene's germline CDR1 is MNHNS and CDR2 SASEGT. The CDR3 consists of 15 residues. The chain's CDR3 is CASSDWTGAADTQYF. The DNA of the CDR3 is TGTGCCAGCAGTGATTGGACAGGGGCGGCAGATACGCAGTATTTT.

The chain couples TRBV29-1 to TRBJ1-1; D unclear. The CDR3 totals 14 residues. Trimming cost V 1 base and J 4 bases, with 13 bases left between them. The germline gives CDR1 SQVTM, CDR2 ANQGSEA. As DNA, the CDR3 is TGCAGCGTTGAAGTAGCGTCTATGAGCACTGAAGCTTTCTTT. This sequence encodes CSVEVASMSTEAFF.

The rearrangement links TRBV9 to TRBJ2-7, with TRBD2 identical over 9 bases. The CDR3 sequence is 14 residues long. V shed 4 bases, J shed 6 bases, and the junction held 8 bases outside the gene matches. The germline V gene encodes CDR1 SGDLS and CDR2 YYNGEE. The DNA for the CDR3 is TGTGCCAGCAGCATATTAGCGGGGGAAAGCGAGCAGTACTTC. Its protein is CASSILAGESEQYF.

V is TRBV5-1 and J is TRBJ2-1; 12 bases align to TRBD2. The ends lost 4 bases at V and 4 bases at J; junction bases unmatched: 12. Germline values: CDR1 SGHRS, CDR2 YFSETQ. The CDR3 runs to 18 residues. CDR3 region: CASSRPPSGRGGYNEQFF. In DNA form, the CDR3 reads TGCGCCAGCAGCCGACCACCTAGCGGGAGGGGCGGGTACAATGAGCAGTTCTTC.

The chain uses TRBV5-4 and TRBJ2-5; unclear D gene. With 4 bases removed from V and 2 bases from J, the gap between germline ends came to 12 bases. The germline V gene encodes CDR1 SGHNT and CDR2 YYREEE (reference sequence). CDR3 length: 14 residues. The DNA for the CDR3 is TGTGCCAGCAGCGCCACCGGTAGACAAGAGACCCAGTACTTC. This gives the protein CASSATGRQETQYF.

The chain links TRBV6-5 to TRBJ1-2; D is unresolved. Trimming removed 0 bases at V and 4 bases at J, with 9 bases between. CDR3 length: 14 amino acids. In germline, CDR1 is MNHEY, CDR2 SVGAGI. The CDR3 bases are TGTGCCAGCAGTTACTCTTGGGGAAGCTATGGCTACACCTTC. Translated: CASSYSWGSYGYTF.

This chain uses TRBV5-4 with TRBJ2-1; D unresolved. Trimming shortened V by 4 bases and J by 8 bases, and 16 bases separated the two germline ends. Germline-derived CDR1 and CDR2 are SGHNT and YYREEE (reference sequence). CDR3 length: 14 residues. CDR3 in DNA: TGTGCCAGCAGCCCGGGTGGTTACCGGGATGAGCAGTTCTTC. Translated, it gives CASSPGGYRDEQFF.

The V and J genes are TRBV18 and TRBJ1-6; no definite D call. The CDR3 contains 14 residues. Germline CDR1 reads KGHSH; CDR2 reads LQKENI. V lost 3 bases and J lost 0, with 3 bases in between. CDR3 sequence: CASSPSSYNSPLHF. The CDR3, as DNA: TGTGCCAGCTCACCGAGCTCCTATAATTCACCCCTCCACTTT.

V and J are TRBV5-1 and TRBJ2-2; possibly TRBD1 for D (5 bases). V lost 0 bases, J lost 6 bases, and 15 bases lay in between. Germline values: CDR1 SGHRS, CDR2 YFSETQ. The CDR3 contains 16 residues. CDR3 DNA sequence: TGCGCCAGCAGCTTGGATTTAGGGAAGGGGTCCGGGGAGCTGTTTTTT. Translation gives CASSLDLGKGSGELFF.

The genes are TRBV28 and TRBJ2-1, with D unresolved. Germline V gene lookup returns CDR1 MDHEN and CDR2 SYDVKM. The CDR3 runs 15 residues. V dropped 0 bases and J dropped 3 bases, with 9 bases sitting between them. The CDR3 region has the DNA TGTGCCAGCAGTTTATGGCAGGAATTCTACAATGAGCAGTTCTTC. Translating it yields CASSLWQEFYNEQFF.

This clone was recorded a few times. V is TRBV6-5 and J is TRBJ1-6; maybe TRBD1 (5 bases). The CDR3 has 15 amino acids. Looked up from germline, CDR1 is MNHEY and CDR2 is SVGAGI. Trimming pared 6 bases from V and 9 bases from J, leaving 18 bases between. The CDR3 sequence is CASRPGARGISPLHF. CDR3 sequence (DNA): TGTGCCAGCAGGCCCGGAGCCCGGGGCATTTCACCCCTCCACTTT.

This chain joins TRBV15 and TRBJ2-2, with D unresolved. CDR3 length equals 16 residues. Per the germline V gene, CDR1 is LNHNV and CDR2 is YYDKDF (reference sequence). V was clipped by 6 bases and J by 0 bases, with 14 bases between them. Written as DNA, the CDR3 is TGTGCCACCAGACTCCCCAGTGGACCGAACACCGGGGAGCTGTTTTTT. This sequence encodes CATRLPSGPNTGELFF.

The CDR3 protein is CASSRSQGANTEAFF. CDR3 coding DNA: TGTGCCAGCAGCCGTAGTCAGGGGGCGAACACTGAAGCTTTCTTT. The rearrangement links TRBV7-2 to TRBJ1-1; 8 nucleotides align to TRBD1. V trimming: 5 bases; J trimming: 1 base; junction bases outside the gene matches: 6. The CDR3 has 15 amino acids. Germline assignment: CDR1 SGHTA and CDR2 FQGNSA.

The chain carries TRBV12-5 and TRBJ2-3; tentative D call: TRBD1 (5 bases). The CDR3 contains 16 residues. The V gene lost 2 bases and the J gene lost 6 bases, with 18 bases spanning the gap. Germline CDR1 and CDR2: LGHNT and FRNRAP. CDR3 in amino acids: CASGLPGARGIDTQYF. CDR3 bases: TGTGCTAGTGGTTTGCCAGGCGCTAGGGGTATCGATACGCAGTATTTT. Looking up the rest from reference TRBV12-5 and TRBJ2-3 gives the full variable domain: DARVTQTPRHKVTEMGQEVTMRCQPILGHNTVFWYRQTMMQGLELLAYFRNRAPLDDSGMPKDRFSAEMPDATLATLKIQPSEPRDSAVYFCASGLPGARGIDTQYFGPGTRLTVL.

The CDR3 sequence is CASTPSSVRSGYTF. In nucleotides, the CDR3 is TGTGCCAGTACCCCCAGCTCAGTGAGGAGCGGCTACACCTTC. V gene TRBV19 combines with J gene TRBJ1-2; no clear D. Trimming pared 7 bases from V and 8 bases from J, leaving 20 bases between. This CDR3 is 14 amino acids long. Germline CDR1 LNHDA, CDR2 SQIVND (reference sequence).

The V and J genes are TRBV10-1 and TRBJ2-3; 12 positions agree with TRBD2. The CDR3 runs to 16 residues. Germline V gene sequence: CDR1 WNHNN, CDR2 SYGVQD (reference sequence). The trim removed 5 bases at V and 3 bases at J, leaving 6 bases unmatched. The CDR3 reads CASSPSGRAGTDTQYF. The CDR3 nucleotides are TGCGCCAGCAGTCCTAGCGGGAGGGCCGGGACAGATACGCAGTATTTT.

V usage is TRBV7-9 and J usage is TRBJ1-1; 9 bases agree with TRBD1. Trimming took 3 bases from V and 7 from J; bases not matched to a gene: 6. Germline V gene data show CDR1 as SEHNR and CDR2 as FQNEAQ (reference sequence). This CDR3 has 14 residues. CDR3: CASSLDRGDNEAFF. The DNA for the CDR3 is TGTGCCAGCAGCTTGGACAGGGGAGATAATGAAGCTTTCTTT.

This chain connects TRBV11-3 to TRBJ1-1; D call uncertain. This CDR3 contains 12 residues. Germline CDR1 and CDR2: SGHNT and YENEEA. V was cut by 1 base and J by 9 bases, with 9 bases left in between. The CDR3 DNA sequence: TGTGCCAGCAGCTTAGCCCCCGGGAAAGCTTTCTTT. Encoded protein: CASSLAPGKAFF.

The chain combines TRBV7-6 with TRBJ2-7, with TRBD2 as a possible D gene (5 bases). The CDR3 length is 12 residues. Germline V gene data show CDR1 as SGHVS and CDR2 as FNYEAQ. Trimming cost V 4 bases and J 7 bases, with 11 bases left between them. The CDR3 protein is CASSYLPGEQYF. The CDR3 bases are TGTGCCAGCAGCTACCTCCCGGGAGAGCAGTACTTC.

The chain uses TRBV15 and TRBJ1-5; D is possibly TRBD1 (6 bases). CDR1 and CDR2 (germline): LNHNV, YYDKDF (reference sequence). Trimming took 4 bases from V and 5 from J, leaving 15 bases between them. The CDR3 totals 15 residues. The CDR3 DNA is TGTGCCACCAGCAACCGTGGAGGGGGACATCAGCCCCAGCATTTT. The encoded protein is CATSNRGGGHQPQHF.

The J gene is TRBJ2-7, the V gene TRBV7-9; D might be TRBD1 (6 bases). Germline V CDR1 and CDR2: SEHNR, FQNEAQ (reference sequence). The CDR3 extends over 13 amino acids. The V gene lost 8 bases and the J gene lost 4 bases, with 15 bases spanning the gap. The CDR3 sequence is CASARPQGYEQYF. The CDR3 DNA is TGTGCCAGCGCCCGGCCACAGGGTTACGAGCAGTACTTC.

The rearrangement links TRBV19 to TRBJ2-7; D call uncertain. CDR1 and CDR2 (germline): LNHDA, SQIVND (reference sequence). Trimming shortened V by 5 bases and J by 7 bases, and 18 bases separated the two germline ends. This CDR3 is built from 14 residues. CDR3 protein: CASSLNSRAAEQYF. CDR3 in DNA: TGTGCCAGTAGTTTAAACTCCCGTGCCGCGGAGCAGTACTTC.

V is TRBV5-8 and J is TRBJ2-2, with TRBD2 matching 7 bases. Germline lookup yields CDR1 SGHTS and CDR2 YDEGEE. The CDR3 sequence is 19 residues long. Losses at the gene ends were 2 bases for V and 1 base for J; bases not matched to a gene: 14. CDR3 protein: CASSFEVAGVPWNTGELFF. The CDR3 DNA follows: TGTGCCAGCAGCTTCGAGGTAGCGGGCGTCCCCTGGAACACCGGGGAGCTGTTTTTT. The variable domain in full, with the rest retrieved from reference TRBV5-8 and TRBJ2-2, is EAGVTQSPTHLIKTRGQQATLRCSPISGHTSVYWYQQALGLGLQFLLWYDEGEERNRGNFPPRFSGRQFPNYSSELNVNALELEDSALYLCASSFEVAGVPWNTGELFFGEGSRLTVL.

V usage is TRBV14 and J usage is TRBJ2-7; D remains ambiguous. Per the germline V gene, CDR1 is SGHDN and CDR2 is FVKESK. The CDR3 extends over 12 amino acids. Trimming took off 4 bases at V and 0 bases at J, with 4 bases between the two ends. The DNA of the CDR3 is TGTGCCAGCAGCCGTAGCTCCTACGAGCAGTACTTC. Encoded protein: CASSRSSYEQYF. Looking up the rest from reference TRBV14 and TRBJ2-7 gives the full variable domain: EAGVTQFPSHSVIEKGQTVTLRCDPISGHDNLYWYRRVMGKEIKFLLHFVKESKQDESGMPNNRFLAERTGGTYSTLKVQPAELEDSGVYFCASSRSSYEQYFGPGTRLTVT.

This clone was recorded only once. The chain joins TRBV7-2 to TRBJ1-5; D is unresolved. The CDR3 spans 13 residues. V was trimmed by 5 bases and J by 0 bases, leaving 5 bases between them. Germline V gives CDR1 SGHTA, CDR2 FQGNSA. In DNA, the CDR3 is TGTGCCAGCAGCCTTAATAGCAATCAGCCCCAGCATTTT. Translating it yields CASSLNSNQPQHF.

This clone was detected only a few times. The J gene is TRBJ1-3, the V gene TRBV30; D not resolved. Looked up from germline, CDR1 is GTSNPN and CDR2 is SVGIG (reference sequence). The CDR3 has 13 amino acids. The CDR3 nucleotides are TGTGCTAATCCGGGAACCTCTGGAAACACCATATATTTT. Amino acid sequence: CANPGTSGNTIYF.